This T cell receptor (beta chain) was observed in a study of blood T cell repertoires in COVID-19. In the study overall: COVID-19 samples from acute and convalescent phases originated in the United States, Italy and Spain. The cDNA or gDNA used as material had been derived from T cells, B-cell-depleted T cells, or PBMCs.

This CDR3 contains 16 residues. V trimming: 4 bases; J trimming: 2 bases; junction bases outside the gene matches: 8. Germline V gene lookup returns CDR1 LGHDT and CDR2 YNNKEL (reference sequence). This clone has only a few counts. Per the study methods: Amplifying reference gene primers gave estimates of nucleated cell counts. The protocol was immunoSEQ multiplex PCR, while the TCRdb copy is restricted to in-frame clones and leaves out a portion. V and J calls and clone size come straight from that table; D and trimming were deduced from the DNA. Of fewer than 300,000 clones listed, over 70% are singletons.

This TCR was recovered from an older man with acute or convalescent COVID-19. The rearrangement joins TRBV3-1 (or the pseudogene TRBV3-2) to TRBJ2-3; 8 bases fit TRBD1. Sequenced: peripheral blood. The CDR3 loop reads CASSRRRTGTTDTQYF. The CDR3 coding sequence is TGTGCCAGCAGCCGGAGGCGGACAGGGACCACAGATACGCAGTATTTT.